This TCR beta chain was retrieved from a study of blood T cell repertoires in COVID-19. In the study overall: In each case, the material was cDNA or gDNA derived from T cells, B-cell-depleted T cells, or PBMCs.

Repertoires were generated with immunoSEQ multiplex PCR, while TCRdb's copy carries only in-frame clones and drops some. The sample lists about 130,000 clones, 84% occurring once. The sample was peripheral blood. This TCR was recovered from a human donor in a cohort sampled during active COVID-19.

The CDR3 DNA is TGTGCCAGCAGCTTGGCTCGAGGAAATGAGCAGTTCTTC. Protein sequence: CASSLARGNEQFF. This chain connects TRBV5-5 to TRBJ2-1; D is undetermined. V lost 0 bases and J lost 7, with 8 bases in between. This CDR3 contains 13 residues. CDR1 is SGHKS and CDR2 is YYEKEE in the germline V gene (reference sequence).